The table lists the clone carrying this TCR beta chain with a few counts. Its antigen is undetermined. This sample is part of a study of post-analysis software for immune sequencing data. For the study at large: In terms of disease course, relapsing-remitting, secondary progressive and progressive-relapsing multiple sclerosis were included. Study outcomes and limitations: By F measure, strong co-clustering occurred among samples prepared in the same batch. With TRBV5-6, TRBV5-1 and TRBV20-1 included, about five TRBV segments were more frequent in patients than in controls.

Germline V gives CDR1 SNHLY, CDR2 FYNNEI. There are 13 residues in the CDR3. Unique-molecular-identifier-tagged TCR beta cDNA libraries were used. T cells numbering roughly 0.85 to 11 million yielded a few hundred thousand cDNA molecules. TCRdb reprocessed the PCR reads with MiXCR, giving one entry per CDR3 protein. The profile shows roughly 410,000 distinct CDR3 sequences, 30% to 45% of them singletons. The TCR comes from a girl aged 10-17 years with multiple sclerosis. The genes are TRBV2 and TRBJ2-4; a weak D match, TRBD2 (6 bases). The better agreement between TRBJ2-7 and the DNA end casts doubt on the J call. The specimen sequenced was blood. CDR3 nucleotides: TGTGCCAGCAGTGACCCTCGGGAGTACGAGCAGTACTTC. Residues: CASSDPREYEQYF.